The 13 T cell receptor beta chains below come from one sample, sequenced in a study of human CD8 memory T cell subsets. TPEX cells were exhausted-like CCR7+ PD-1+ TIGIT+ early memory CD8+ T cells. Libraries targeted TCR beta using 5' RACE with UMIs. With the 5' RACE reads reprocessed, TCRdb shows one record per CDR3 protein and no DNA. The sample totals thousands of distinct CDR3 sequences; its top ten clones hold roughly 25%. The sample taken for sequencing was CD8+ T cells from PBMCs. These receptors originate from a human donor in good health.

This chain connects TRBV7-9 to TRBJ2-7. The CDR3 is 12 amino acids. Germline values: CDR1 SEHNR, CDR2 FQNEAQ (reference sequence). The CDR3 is CASSLVAYEQYF. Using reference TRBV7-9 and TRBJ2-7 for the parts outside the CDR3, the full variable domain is DTGVSQNPRHKITKRGQNVTFRCDPISEHNRLYWYRQTLGQGPEFLTYFQNEAQLEKSRLLSDRFSAERPKGSFSTLEIQRTEQGDSAMYLCASSLVAYEQYFGPGTRLTVT.

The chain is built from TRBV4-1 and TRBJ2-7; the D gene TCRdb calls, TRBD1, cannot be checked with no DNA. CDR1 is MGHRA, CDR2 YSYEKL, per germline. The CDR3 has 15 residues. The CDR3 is CASSQDWDRSYEQYF.

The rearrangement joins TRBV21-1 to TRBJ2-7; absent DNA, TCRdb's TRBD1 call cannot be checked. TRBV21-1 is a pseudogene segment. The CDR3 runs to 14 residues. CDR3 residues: CATSVQGHSYEQYF.

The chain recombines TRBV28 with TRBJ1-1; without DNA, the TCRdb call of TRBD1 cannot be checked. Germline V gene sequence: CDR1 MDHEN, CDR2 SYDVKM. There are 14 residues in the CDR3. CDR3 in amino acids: CASRSPGDLTEAFF.

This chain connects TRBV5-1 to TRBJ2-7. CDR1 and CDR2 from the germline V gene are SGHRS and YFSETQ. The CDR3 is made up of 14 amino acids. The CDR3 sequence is CASSLAPEDYEQYF.

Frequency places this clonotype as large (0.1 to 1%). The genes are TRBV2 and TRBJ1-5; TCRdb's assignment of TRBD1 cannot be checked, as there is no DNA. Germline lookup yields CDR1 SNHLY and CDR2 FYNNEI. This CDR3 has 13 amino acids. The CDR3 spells CAGTGGANQPQHF.

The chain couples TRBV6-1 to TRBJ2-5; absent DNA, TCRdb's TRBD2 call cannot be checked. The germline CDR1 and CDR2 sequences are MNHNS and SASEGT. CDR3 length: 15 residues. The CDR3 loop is CASSESGGLQETQYF.

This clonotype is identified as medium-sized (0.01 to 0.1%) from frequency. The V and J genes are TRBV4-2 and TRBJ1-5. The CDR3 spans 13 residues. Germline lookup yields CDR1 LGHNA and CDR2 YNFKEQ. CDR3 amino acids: CASSQDNNQPQHF.

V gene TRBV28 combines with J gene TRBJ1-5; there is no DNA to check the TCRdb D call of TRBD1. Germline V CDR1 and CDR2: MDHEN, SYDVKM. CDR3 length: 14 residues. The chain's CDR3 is CASSWQGARQPQHF. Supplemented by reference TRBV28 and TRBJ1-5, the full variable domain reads DVKVTQSSRYLVKRTGEKVFLECVQDMDHENMFWYRQDPGLGLRLIYFSYDVKMKEKGDIPEGYSVSREKKERFSLILESASTNQTSMYLCASSWQGARQPQHFGDGTRLSIL.

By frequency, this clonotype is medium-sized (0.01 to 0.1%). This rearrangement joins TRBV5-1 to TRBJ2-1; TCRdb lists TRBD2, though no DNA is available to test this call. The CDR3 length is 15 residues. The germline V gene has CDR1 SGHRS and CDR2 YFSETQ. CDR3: CASSWGTSGMNEQFF.

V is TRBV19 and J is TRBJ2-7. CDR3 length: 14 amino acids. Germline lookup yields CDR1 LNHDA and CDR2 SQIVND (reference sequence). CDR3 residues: CASSLAGTTYEQYF.

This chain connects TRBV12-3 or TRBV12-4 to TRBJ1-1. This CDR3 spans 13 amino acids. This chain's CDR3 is CASSLFGDTEAFF.

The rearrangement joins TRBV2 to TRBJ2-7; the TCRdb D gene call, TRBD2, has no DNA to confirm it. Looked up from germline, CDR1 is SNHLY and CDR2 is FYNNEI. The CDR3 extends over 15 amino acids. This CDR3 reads CASSPTGPSTYEQYF.